These 5 T cell receptor beta chains originate from one sample sequenced in a study of OX40 agonist ivuxolimab in advanced cancers. The data were produced by immunoSEQ multiplex PCR, yet TCRdb's version contains in-frame clones alone and is incomplete. The data contain 35,000 to 50,000 clones, more than 80% of them seen just once; the ten biggest clones take up 4.5% to 5%. The material was CD4+ or CD8+ T cells sorted from blood, obtained in a trial of the OX40 agonist ivuxolimab. These receptors were taken from an adult with an advanced solid tumor such as melanoma, head and neck, liver or kidney cancer.

The chain carries TRBV20-1 and TRBJ1-4, with D hard to call. The CDR3 is 11 residues long. Germline V lookup: CDR1 DFQATT, CDR2 SNEGSKA (reference sequence). This CDR3 reads CSAPRREKLFF. Here the CDR3 DNA reads TGCAGCGCACCCCGGAGAGAAAAACTGTTTTTT.

The chain is built from TRBV6-1 and TRBJ1-2; D not resolved. This CDR3 contains 13 residues. CDR1 and CDR2 from the germline V gene are MNHNS and SASEGT. V lost 0 bases and J lost 8, with 10 bases in between. CDR3 in DNA: TGTGCCAGCAGTGAAGCCCGTTTGAGGGGCTACACCTTC. It specifies CASSEARLRGYTF.

The CDR3 loop reads CASSAGTATGELFF. The CDR3 DNA follows: TGTGCCAGCTCAGCCGGGACGGCGACCGGGGAGCTGTTTTTT. The rearrangement links TRBV18 to TRBJ2-2; possibly TRBD1 or TRBD2 for D (5 bases each). V was clipped by 5 bases and J by 5 bases, with 12 bases between them. The germline V gene encodes CDR1 KGHSH and CDR2 LQKENI. The CDR3 length is 14 residues.

The rearrangement joins TRBV18 to TRBJ1-1; D not resolved. Trimming left V 0 bases short and J 3 bases short, with 11 bases between. This CDR3 is 15 amino acids long. CDR1 KGHSH and CDR2 LQKENI come from the germline V gene. CDR3 sequence reads: CASSPPRSHDTEAFF. DNA of the CDR3: TGTGCCAGCTCACCACCCCGCAGTCATGACACTGAAGCTTTCTTT. Complete variable domain (other parts from reference TRBV18 and TRBJ1-1): NAGVMQNPRHLVRRRGQEARLRCSPMKGHSHVYWYRQLPEEGLKFMVYLQKENIIDESGMPKERFSAEFPKEGPSILRIQQVVRGDSAAYFCASSPPRSHDTEAFFGQGTRLTVV.

The chain carries TRBV29-1 and TRBJ2-7; perhaps TRBD2 as D (5 bases). V gave up 6 bases and J gave up 7 bases, with 22 bases separating them. The CDR3 is 14 amino acids. Germline CDR1 reads SQVTM; CDR2 reads ANQGSEA. CDR3 protein: CSVVGTTYPGEQYF. CDR3 DNA: TGCAGCGTGGTGGGTACCACGTATCCGGGGGAGCAGTACTTC.